These 21 T cell receptor beta chains came from one sample sequenced in a study of control samples from healthy donors and cancer patients (dated by TCRdb to 2020 to 2021). Library preparation employed the immunoSEQ multiplex PCR assay. Not all clones reach the TCRdb copy of this immuneACCESS table, which keeps in-frame sequences only. Checked studies attribute under half of the gap to unresolved V genes and leave the rest unexplained. This sample has about 120,000 clones in its table, and approximately 88% of those were observed once. In total, the top ten clones hold approximately 3.7% of the sample. The source material was PBMCs. These receptors were obtained from a woman aged 55-70 years with lung cancer.

The chain has TRBV19 and TRBJ1-1, with D uncertain. Germline CDR1 is LNHDA and CDR2 is SQIVND (reference sequence). Trimming shortened V by 2 bases and J by 8 bases, and 12 bases separated the two germline ends. The CDR3 extends over 13 amino acids. CDR3 bases: TGTGCCAGTAGTATAACGCCCTTCTCGGAAGCTTTCTTT. Translating gives CASSITPFSEAFF.

The V call is TRBV5-1, the J call TRBJ2-3; possibly TRBD2 for D (6 bases). V was shortened by 5 bases and J by 4 bases, with 11 bases between the two germline ends. CDR3 size: 13 residues. In germline, CDR1 is SGHRS, CDR2 YFSETQ. CDR3 in amino acids: CASSREAADTQYF. In DNA form, the CDR3 reads TGCGCCAGCAGTAGGGAGGCTGCAGATACGCAGTATTTT.

The genes are TRBV11-2 and TRBJ1-4; D gene unclear. Germline lookup yields CDR1 SGHAT and CDR2 FQNNGV. This CDR3 contains 16 residues. V was clipped by 2 bases and J by 0 bases, with 10 bases between them. CDR3 sequence (DNA): TGTGCCAGCAGCTTATATTTGGCTGCAACTAATGAAAAACTGTTTTTT. Amino acids: CASSLYLAATNEKLFF.

The chain combines TRBV20-1 with TRBJ2-7, with TRBD1 as a possible D gene (6 bases). The CDR3 sequence is 14 residues long. The germline CDR1 and CDR2 sequences are DFQATT and SNEGSKA (reference sequence). Trimming took 3 bases from V and 2 from J, leaving 14 bases between them. The CDR3 bases are TGCAGTGCTAGTGGCACGGGACAAACCTACGAGCAGTACTTC. Translated: CSASGTGQTYEQYF.

In the case of this clone: Mismatch with germline at one junction end may stem from a read error. The chain uses TRBV27 and TRBJ1-6, with 7 bases aligning to TRBD1. This CDR3 is 16 amino acids long. Germline V gene data show CDR1 as MNHEY and CDR2 as SMNVEV (reference sequence). The CDR3: CAGRTGQAALNSPLHF. CDR3 nucleotides: TGTGCCGGCAGAACCGGACAGGCGGCCCTCAATTCACCCCTCCACTTT.

V is TRBV30 and J is TRBJ2-1, with a weak D call TRBD2 (5 bases). There are 15 residues in the CDR3. The germline V and J ends were trimmed by 0 bases and 4 bases, with 13 bases remaining between them. Germline lookup yields CDR1 GTSNPN and CDR2 SVGIG (reference sequence). CDR3 nucleotides: TGTGCCTGGAGTGTACTGGCTAGCCTGTACAATGAGCAGTTCTTC. This sequence encodes CAWSVLASLYNEQFF.

The V and J genes are TRBV2 and TRBJ2-7, with D tentatively TRBD2 (5 bases). Looked up from germline, CDR1 is SNHLY and CDR2 is FYNNEI. This CDR3 contains 13 residues. Trimming cost V 8 bases and J 2 bases, with 13 bases left between them. CDR3 sequence (DNA): TGTGCCAGCGTACCGACCGGGACCTACGAGCAGTACTTC. Translating it yields CASVPTGTYEQYF.

The CDR3 DNA reads TGTGCCAGCAGCCAATTCCTGCAGGGTTACCCCGGGGAGCTGTTTTTT. Its protein product is CASSQFLQGYPGELFF. The chain links TRBV3-1 (or the pseudogene TRBV3-2) to TRBJ2-2; a possible D gene is TRBD1 (5 bases). Germline V gene data show CDR1 as LGHDT and CDR2 as YNNKEL (reference sequence). This CDR3 comprises 16 residues. Trimming pared 2 bases from V and 6 bases from J, leaving 16 bases between.

The chain recombines TRBV12-5 with TRBJ2-3; D call uncertain. Germline lookup yields CDR1 LGHNT and CDR2 FRNRAP. Deletions cut 2 bases from V and 4 bases from J, with 7 bases between. The CDR3 consists of 13 residues. The CDR3 DNA follows: TGTGCTAGTGGTTTGCGGGTGTCAGATACGCAGTATTTT. This codes for CASGLRVSDTQYF. Using reference TRBV12-5 and TRBJ2-3 for the parts outside the CDR3, the full variable domain is DARVTQTPRHKVTEMGQEVTMRCQPILGHNTVFWYRQTMMQGLELLAYFRNRAPLDDSGMPKDRFSAEMPDATLATLKIQPSEPRDSAVYFCASGLRVSDTQYFGPGTRLTVL.

The rearrangement uses TRBV30 and TRBJ1-1, with 7 bases lining up with TRBD1. Germline-derived CDR1 and CDR2 are GTSNPN and SVGIG (reference sequence). The CDR3 sequence is 17 residues long. Germline trimming cut 3 bases from V and 2 bases from J; bases unmatched to any gene: 15. The CDR3 coding sequence is TGTGCCTGGAGCCCCGGGACAGTGTTTTTGACCAACACTGAAGCTTTCTTT. Encoded protein: CAWSPGTVFLTNTEAFF.

The V and J genes are TRBV28 and TRBJ1-4; 10 bases line up with TRBD1. The CDR3 spans 15 residues. J was trimmed by 6 bases and V by 4 bases; bases with no gene match: 5. In germline, CDR1 is MDHEN, CDR2 SYDVKM. CDR3 in amino acids: CASSSPGTGDEKLFF. The DNA for the CDR3 is TGTGCCAGCAGTTCACCCGGGACAGGGGATGAAAAACTGTTTTTT.

The rearrangement uses TRBV3-1 (or the pseudogene TRBV3-2) and TRBJ2-3; 7 nucleotides align to TRBD2. CDR1 is LGHDT, CDR2 YNNKEL, per germline (reference sequence). After removal of 4 bases from V and 0 bases from J, the junction contained 7 bases not matched to a gene. The CDR3 is 16 amino acids. The CDR3 coding sequence is TGTGCCAGCAGCCCCCTCGGCGGGGGAAGCACAGATACGCAGTATTTT. It yields the protein CASSPLGGGSTDTQYF.

This chain links TRBV10-3 with TRBJ1-1, with 11 nucleotides matching TRBD1. This CDR3 region has 13 residues. J gave up 3 bases and V 8 bases, and 2 bases lay outside the gene matches. Germline V gives CDR1 ENHRY, CDR2 SYGVKD. The CDR3 DNA reads as TGTGCCATCCGGACAGGGGGCGACACTGAAGCTTTCTTT. The encoded protein is CAIRTGGDTEAFF.

V is TRBV12-5 and J is TRBJ1-3, with D unresolved. The V and J ends lost 6 bases and 0 bases respectively, with 9 bases between them. Germline V gives CDR1 LGHNT, CDR2 FRNRAP. CDR3 size: 14 residues. CDR3 sequence (DNA): TGTGCTAGTGGCCAACCCAGCTCTGGAAACACCATATATTTT. Its translation is CASGQPSSGNTIYF.

The genes are TRBV2 and TRBJ1-3; TRBD1 aligns across 8 bases. Germline CDR1 and CDR2: SNHLY and FYNNEI. The trim removed 2 bases at V and 2 bases at J, leaving 8 bases unmatched. The CDR3 extends over 17 amino acids. CDR3 sequence reads: CASSESRDRLTGNTIYF. CDR3 nucleotide sequence: TGTGCCAGCAGTGAATCCCGGGACAGGCTTACTGGAAACACCATATATTTT.

Only a few counts were recorded for this clone. The gene calls are TRBV19 and TRBJ1-6; TRBD1 aligns across 8 bases. Losses at the gene ends were 2 bases for V and 10 bases for J; bases not matched to a gene: 10. The germline V gene has CDR1 LNHDA and CDR2 SQIVND (reference sequence). The CDR3 contains 16 residues. CDR3 in DNA: TGTGCCAGTAGTATACTTTCGCACAGGGGGGACTCACCCCTCCACTTT. This translates into CASSILSHRGDSPLHF.

This clone came up a few times. The chain uses TRBV12-3 or TRBV12-4 and TRBJ1-5, with D uncertain. The CDR3 runs 13 residues. The V end lost 2 bases, the J end lost 3 bases, and 5 bases lay between the germline ends. CDR3 sequence (DNA): TGTGCCAGCAGTTTAAGTCTCAATCAGCCCCAGCATTTT. Translated: CASSLSLNQPQHF.

V gene TRBV13 combines with J gene TRBJ1-3, with D uncertain. Trimming took off 5 bases at V and 3 bases at J, with 8 bases between the two ends. Germline V gene data show CDR1 as PRHDT and CDR2 as FYEKMQ (reference sequence). There are 13 residues in the CDR3. Here the CDR3 reads CASSRHGGNTIYF. CDR3 nucleotide sequence: TGTGCCAGCAGCCGTCACGGTGGAAACACCATATATTTT. Full variable domain (rest looked up from reference TRBV13 and TRBJ1-3): AAGVIQSPRHLIKEKRETATLKCYPIPRHDTVYWYQQGPGQDPQFLISFYEKMQSDKGSIPDRFSAQQFSDYHSELNMSSLELGDSALYFCASSRHGGNTIYFGEGSWLTVV.

This clone was counted a single time. The chain recombines TRBV13 with TRBJ1-2; D gene unclear. The germline CDR1 and CDR2 sequences are PRHDT and FYEKMQ (reference sequence). The CDR3 has 13 amino acids. Trimming left V 4 bases short and J 7 bases short, with 13 bases between. The CDR3 DNA reads TGTGCCAGCAGCTCTGGGCGTCCCCCTGGCTACACCTTC. Its protein is CASSSGRPPGYTF.

This sequence joins TRBV12-3 or TRBV12-4 and TRBJ1-2, with D perhaps TRBD1 (5 bases). V was cut by 5 bases and J by 5 bases, with 12 bases left in between. The length of the CDR3 is 13 residues. CDR3 protein: CASSPGRNYGYTF. In DNA, the CDR3 is TGTGCCAGCAGTCCGGGACGGAATTATGGCTACACCTTC.

CDR3 region: CASSARQGFYEQYF. The CDR3 DNA is TGTGCCAGCAGCGCAAGACAGGGTTTCTACGAGCAGTACTTC. This sequence joins TRBV7-8 and TRBJ2-7; 7 nucleotides match TRBD1. The CDR3 length is 14 residues. CDR1 is SGHVS and CDR2 is FQNEAQ in the germline V gene. Trimming took 5 bases from V and 3 from J; bases not matched to a gene: 7.